The T cell receptor (beta chain) described here comes from a study of T cell responses to AZD1222 COVID-19 vaccine. The method was immunoSEQ multiplex PCR; TCRdb's version includes in-frame clones alone and lacks a portion of them. The sample shows about 110,000 clones, 70% to 90% of them seen only once. Whole-study results and caveats: A rise in Spike-specific TCR breadth and depth followed two AZD1222 doses. Dominant at 160-218 and 743-854, vaccine-associated CD4 TCRs also spanned spike. Donors were chiefly white British, with a greater number of females, and clonal diversity was perhaps underestimated.

The germline V and J ends were trimmed by 6 bases and 9 bases, with 12 bases remaining between them. Germline V gene data show CDR1 as MDHEN and CDR2 as SYDVKM. The CDR3 consists of 13 residues. Notes on this clone: What it recognizes is unknown.

Pooled together were second doses at about 4 or about 12 weeks. Specimen: peripheral blood, collected 28 days after the second AZD1222 dose. V gene TRBV28 combines with J gene TRBJ1-6, with D unclear. This receptor was identified in an adult who received the AZD1222 COVID-19 vaccine. Here the CDR3 reads CASSPSVGSPLHF. The CDR3 DNA is TGTGCCAGCAGCCCGTCGGTAGGTTCACCCCTCCACTTT.